What follows is one T cell receptor beta chain and its context. This receptor's antigen is unknown. Base qualities are missing; no much larger clone stands one base away. TCRbeta rearrangements were sequenced from genomic DNA using the immunoSEQ assay at survey resolution. For the original study's pipeline: In the TCR sequencing data, the smallest productive clonotype frequency that could be detected was 2.59 x 10-5. Only productive TCRbeta rearrangements, defined as complete and in-frame sequences, were included in the analyses. Simpson clonality, calculated in the immunoSEQ Analyzer version 3.0, was used as the measure of sample clonality. Clones were grouped by frequency into very rare, small, medium, large (1-20%) or hyperexpanded (>20%) categories. Generation probabilities were estimated with OLGA 1.2.3, V-gene circos plots were made with VDJtools, specificities were searched in VDJdb, and CDR3 motifs were identified with GLIPH. Entries here come from immuneACCESS through TCRdb and include only in-frame sequences with V and J called. Some clones fail to appear in such tables; in the studies checked, an unresolved V gene covers under half of the shortfall, and the cause of the remainder is unknown. Clone size and V and J calls were adopted from that table, with D and trimming inferred from the DNA. The sample data list around 33,000 clones, and 65% to 70% of these were observed just once. Together, the top ten hold about 3% of the sample.

The data derive from a study of STAT5B mutations in CD4+ large granular lymphocyte leukemia (dated by TCRdb to 2021 to 2024). A note on the overall study: Among the healthy controls, the CDR3 'QG' motif was associated with a particular HLA allele. The study compared the TCRbeta repertoires of patients with CD4+ T-cell large granular lymphocyte leukemia against the TCRbeta repertoires of healthy blood donors. The purity of purified fractions was confirmed by flow cytometry on FACSCanto II or FACSVerse to exceed 95% among lymphocytes. Study-wide conclusions, independent of this receptor: TRBV06-family usage was enriched among the top patient clones (8/27) compared with healthy controls (2/35). The data were not HLA-matched, and the relatively small sample size could explain the higher clonality seen in CD4+ compared with CD8+ T-LGLL. Main leukemic clonotypes were private to each patient, although roughly 25% of the main leukemic clonotypes were found at low frequency in the non-leukemic repertoires of other patients. CD4-sorted patient repertoires appeared more clonal than healthy CD4+ repertoires, and this difference persisted after removing the putative leukemic clones.

The CDR3 contains 12 residues, cysteine and phenylalanine counted. Solely the CDR3 DNA is kept, with 36 bases framed from the first base. From a lookup of the germline V gene, CDR1 and CDR2 are MDHEN and SYDVKM. V gives up 2 bases and J gives up 6 bases, and the segment between their germline ends measures 7 bases. The healthy controls were 35 or so blood donors, and the buffy coats of these donors were supplied by the Finnish Red Cross blood service. All TCR-sequenced material derived from peripheral blood: patient blood samples and healthy donor buffy coats. Peripheral blood mononuclear cells were isolated by Ficoll-Hypaque gradient centrifugation. For the healthy controls, CD4+ cells were obtained from buffy coats by magnetic purification. Genomic DNA was extracted using the Gentra Puregene Cell and Tissue kit, and a Qubit 2.0 fluorometer was used to quantify it.

Specimen: CD4+ T cells from blood buffy coats. The chain employs TRBV28 and TRBJ1-1, and possibly TRBD1, on 5 matching bases. The clonotype was recovered from a human donor in good health. The CDR3 region: CASSLRQSEAFF. At the DNA level, the sequence is TGTGCCAGCAGTTTAAGACAGTCTGAAGCTTTCTTT. Beyond the CDR3, the reference TRBV28 and TRBJ1-1 genes provide the residues; the full variable domain reads: DVKVTQSSRYLVKRTGEKVFLECVQDMDHENMFWYRQDPGLGLRLIYFSYDVKMKEKGDIPEGYSVSREKKERFSLILESASTNQTSMYLCASSLRQSEAFFGQGTRLTVV.